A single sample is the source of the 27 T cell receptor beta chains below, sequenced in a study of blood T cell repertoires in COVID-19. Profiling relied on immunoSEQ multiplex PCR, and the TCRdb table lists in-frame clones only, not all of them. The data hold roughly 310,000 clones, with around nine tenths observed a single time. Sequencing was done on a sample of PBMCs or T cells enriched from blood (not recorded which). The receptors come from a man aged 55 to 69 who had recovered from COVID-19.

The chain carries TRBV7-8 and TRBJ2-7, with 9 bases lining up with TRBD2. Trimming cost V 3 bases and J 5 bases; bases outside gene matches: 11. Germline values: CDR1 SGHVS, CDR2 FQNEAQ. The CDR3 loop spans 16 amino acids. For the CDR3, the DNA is TGTGCCAGCAGCTTCCCTGGTAGCGGGAGTGTCAACGAGCAGTACTTC. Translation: CASSFPGSGSVNEQYF.

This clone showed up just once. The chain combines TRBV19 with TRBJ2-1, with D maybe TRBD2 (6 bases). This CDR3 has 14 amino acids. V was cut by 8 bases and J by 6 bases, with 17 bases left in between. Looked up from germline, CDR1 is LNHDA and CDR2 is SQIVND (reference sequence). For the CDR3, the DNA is TGTGCCAGTGGTCGGATTGGGGGGATCAATGAGCAGTTCTTC. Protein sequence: CASGRIGGINEQFF.

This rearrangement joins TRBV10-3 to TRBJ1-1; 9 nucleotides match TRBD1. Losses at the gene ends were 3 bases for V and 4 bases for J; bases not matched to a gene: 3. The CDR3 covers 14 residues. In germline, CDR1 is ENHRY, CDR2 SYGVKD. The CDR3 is CAISDKQGATEAFF. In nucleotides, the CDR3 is TGTGCCATCAGTGACAAACAGGGGGCCACTGAAGCTTTCTTT.

Here the CDR3 reads CASSPRTGGVMETQYF. CDR3 nucleotides: TGTGCCAGCAGCCCAAGGACAGGCGGCGTGATGGAGACCCAGTACTTC. The chain combines TRBV7-9 with TRBJ2-5; TRBD1 matches 7 bases. The CDR3 totals 16 residues. J lost 5 bases, V lost 5 bases, and 14 bases had no gene match. Looked up from germline, CDR1 is SEHNR and CDR2 is FQNEAQ (reference sequence).

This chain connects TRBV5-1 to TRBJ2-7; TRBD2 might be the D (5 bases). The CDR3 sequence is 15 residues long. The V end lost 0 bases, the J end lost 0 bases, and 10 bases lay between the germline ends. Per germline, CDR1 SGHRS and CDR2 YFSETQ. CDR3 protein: CASSLGGRNSYEQYF. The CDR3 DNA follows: TGCGCCAGCAGCTTGGGTGGGAGAAACTCCTACGAGCAGTACTTC.

CDR3 in amino acids: CASSLDRYNEQFF. CDR3 coding DNA: TGTGCCAGCAGCTTAGATCGGTACAATGAGCAGTTCTTC. This rearrangement joins TRBV11-3 to TRBJ2-1; D call uncertain. CDR1 and CDR2 from the germline V gene are SGHNT and YENEEA. The V end was cut by 0 bases, the J end by 4 bases, with 4 bases between. The CDR3 runs 13 residues.

The CDR3 spells CASSPRGGNTGELFF. DNA of the CDR3: TGCGCCAGCAGCCCCAGGGGTGGCAACACCGGGGAGCTGTTTTTT. This chain connects TRBV4-3 to TRBJ2-2; TRBD1 might be the D (6 bases). Between the trimmed V and J ends, which lost 4 bases and 2 bases, there was a span of 11 bases. Germline V lookup: CDR1 LGHNA, CDR2 YSLEER. The CDR3 extends over 15 amino acids.

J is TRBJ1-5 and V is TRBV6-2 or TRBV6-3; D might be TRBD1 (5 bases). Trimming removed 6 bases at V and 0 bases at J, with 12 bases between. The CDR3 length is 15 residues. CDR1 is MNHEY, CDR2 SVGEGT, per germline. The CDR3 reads CASSRQTYSNQPQHF. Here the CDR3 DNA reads TGTGCCAGCAGCAGACAGACGTATAGCAATCAGCCCCAGCATTTT.

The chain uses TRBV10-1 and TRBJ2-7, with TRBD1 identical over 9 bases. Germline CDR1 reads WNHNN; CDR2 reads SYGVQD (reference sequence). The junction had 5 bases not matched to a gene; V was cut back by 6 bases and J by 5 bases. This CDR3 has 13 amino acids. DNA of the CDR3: TGCGCCAGCAGAGAGGGACAGGGCCACGAGCAGTACTTC. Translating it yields CASREGQGHEQYF.

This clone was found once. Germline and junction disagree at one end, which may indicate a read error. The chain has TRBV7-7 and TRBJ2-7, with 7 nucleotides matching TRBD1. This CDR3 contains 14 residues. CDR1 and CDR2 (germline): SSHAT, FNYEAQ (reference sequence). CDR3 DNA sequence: TGTGCTAGCAGCTTAGGTACAGGGGCATCCGAGCAGTACTTC. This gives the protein CASSLGTGASEQYF.

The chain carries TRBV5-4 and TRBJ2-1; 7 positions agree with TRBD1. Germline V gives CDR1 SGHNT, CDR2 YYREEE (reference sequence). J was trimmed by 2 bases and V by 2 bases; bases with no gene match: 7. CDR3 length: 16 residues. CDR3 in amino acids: CASSFPGQPPYNEQFF. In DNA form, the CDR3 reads TGTGCCAGCAGCTTCCCGGGACAGCCCCCCTACAATGAGCAGTTCTTC.

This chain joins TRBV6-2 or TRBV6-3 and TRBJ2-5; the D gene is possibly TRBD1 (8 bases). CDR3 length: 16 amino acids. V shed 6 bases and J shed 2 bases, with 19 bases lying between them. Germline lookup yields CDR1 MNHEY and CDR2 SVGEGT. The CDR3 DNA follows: TGTGCCAGCAGCGTAAGACAGGGGAGGGATCAAGAGACCCAGTACTTC. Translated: CASSVRQGRDQETQYF.

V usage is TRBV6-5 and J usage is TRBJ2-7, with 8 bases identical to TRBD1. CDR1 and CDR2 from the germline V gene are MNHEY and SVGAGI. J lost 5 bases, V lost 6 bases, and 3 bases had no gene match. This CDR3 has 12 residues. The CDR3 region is CASRAGGHEQYF. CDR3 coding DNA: TGTGCCAGCAGGGCAGGGGGCCACGAGCAGTACTTC.

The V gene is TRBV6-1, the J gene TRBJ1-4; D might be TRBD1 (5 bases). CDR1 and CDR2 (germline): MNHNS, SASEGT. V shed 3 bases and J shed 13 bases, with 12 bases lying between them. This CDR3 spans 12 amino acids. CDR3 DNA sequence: TGTGCCAGCAGTGATCAGGGAATGGGACTGTTTTTT. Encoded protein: CASSDQGMGLFF.

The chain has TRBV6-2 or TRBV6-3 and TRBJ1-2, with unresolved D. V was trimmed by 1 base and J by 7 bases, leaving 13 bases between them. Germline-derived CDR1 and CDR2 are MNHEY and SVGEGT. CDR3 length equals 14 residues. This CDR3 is CASSYYLGAGGYTF. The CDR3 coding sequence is TGTGCCAGCAGTTACTACCTGGGCGCTGGTGGCTACACCTTC.

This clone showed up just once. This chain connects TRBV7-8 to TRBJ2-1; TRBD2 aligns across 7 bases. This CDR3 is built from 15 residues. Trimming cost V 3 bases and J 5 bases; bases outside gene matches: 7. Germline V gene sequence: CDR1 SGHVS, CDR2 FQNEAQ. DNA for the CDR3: TGTGCCAGCAGCTTTCCGGCTAGCGGACACAATGAGCAGTTCTTC. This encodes CASSFPASGHNEQFF. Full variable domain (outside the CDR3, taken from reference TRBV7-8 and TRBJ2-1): GAGVSQSPRYKVAKRGQDVALRCDPISGHVSLFWYQQALGQGPEFLTYFQNEAQLDKSGLPSDRFFAERPEGSVSTLKIQRTQQEDSAVYLCASSFPASGHNEQFFGPGTRLTVL.

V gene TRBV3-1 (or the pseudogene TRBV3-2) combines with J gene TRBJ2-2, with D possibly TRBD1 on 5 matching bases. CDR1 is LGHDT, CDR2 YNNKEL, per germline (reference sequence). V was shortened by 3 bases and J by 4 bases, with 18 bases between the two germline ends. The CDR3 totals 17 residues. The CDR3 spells CASSHEAAGHTTGELFF. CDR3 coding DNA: TGTGCCAGCAGCCATGAGGCGGCAGGGCACACCACCGGGGAGCTGTTTTTT.

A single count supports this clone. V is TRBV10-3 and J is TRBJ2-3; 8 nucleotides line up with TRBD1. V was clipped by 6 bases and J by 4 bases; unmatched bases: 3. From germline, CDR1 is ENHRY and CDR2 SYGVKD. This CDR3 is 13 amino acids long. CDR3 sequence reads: CAIRTGVADTQYF. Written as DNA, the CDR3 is TGTGCCATCAGGACAGGGGTGGCAGATACGCAGTATTTT.

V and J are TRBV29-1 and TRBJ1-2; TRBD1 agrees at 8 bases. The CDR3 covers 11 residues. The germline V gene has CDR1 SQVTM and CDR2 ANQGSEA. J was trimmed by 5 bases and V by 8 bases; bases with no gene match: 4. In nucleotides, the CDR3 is TGCAGCATATGGACAGGGTATGGCTACACCTTC. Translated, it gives CSIWTGYGYTF.

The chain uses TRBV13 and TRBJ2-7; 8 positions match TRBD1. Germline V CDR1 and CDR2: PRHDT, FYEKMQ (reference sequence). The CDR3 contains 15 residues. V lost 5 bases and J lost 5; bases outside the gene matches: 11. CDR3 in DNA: TGTGCCAGCAGCGAATTCGGACAGGGTATCCACGAGCAGTACTTC. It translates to CASSEFGQGIHEQYF.

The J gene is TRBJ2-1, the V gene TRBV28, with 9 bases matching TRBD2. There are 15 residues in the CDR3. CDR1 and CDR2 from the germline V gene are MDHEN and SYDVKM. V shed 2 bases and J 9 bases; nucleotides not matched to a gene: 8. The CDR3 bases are TGTGCCAGCAGTTTAGCGGGAGGGGCGGGCGGTGAGCAGTTCTTC. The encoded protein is CASSLAGGAGGEQFF.

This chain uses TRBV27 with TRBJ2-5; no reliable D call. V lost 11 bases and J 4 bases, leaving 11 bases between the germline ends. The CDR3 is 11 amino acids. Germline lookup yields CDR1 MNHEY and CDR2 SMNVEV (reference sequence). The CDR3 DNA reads TGTGCCGCCCCTTGGGCAGAGACCCAGTACTTC. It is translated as CAAPWAETQYF.

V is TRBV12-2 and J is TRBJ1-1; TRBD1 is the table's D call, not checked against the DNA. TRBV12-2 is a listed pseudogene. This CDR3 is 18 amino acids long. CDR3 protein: CASRFRNSTGTMNTEAFF. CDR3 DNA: TGTGCAAGTCGCTTTAGAAATTCGACAGGGACAATGAACACTGAAGCTTTCTTT.

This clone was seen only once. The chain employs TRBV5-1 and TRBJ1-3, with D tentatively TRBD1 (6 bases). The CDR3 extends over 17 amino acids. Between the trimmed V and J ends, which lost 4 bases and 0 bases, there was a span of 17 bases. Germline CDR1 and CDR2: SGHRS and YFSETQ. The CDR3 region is CASSGDRDKVSGNTIYF. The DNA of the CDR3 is TGCGCCAGCAGCGGTGACCGGGACAAGGTCTCTGGAAACACCATATATTTT.

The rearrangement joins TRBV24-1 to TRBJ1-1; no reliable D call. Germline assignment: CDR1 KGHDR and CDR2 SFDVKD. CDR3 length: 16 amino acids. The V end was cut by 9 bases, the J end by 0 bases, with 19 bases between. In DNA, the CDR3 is TGTGCCACCCTTCGGACTGCGGCCCTCATGAACACTGAAGCTTTCTTT. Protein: CATLRTAALMNTEAFF.

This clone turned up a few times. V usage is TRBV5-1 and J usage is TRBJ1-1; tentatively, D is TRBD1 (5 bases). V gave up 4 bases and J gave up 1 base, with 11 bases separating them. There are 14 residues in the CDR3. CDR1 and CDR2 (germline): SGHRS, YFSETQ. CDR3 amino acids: CASSNEQANTEAFF. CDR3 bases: TGCGCCAGCAGCAACGAACAGGCGAACACTGAAGCTTTCTTT.

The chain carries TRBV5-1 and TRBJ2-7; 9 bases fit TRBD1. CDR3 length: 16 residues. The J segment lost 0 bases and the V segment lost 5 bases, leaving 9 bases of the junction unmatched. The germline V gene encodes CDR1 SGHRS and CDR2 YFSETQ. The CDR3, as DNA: TGCGCCAGCAGTCCTGGACAGGGGAGAGGCTCCTACGAGCAGTACTTC. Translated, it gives CASSPGQGRGSYEQYF.